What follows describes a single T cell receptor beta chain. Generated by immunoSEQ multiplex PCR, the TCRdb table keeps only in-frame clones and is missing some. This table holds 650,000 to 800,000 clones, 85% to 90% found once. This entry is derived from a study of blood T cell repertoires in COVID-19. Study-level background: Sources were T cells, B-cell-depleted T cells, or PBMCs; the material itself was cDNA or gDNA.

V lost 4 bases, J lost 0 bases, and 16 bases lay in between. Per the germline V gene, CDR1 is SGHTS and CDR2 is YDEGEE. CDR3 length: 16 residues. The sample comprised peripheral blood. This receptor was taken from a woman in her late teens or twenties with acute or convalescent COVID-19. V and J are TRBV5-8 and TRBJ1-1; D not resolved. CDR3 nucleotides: TGTGCCAGCAGCCCACTCGATTTCAGCGTGAACACTGAAGCTTTCTTT. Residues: CASSPLDFSVNTEAFF.